The 19 T cell receptor beta chains below come from one sample, sequenced in a study of blood T cell repertoires in COVID-19 (dated by TCRdb to the early 2020s). The library was prepared using the immunoSEQ multiplex PCR assay. Entries here come from immuneACCESS through TCRdb and include only in-frame sequences with V and J called. Some clones fail to appear in such tables; in the studies checked, an unresolved V gene covers under half of the shortfall, and the cause of the remainder is unknown. In this sample the table shows roughly 140,000 clones, approximately 73% of which occur a single time. 4% to 4.5% of the sample belongs to the ten largest clones. Sequenced sample: peripheral blood. All receptors derive from a man in his 60s with acute or convalescent COVID-19.

The V call is TRBV3-1 (or the pseudogene TRBV3-2), the J call TRBJ1-5, with no clear D. CDR1 LGHDT and CDR2 YNNKEL come from the germline V gene (reference sequence). The CDR3 extends over 16 amino acids. Trimming pared 2 bases from V and 0 bases from J, leaving 11 bases between. CDR3 protein: CASSQSGGLSNQPQHF. CDR3 DNA sequence: TGTGCCAGCAGCCAAAGCGGAGGGCTTAGCAATCAGCCCCAGCATTTT.

The chain couples TRBV11-3 to TRBJ2-3; D is unresolved. Germline V gene sequence: CDR1 SGHNT, CDR2 YENEEA. Trimming left V 3 bases short and J 7 bases short, with 11 bases between. This CDR3 contains 13 residues. CDR3 in amino acids: CASSFGSENTQYF. In DNA, the CDR3 is TGTGCCAGCAGCTTTGGGTCGGAGAATACGCAGTATTTT.

The count of this clone is one. The V gene is TRBV2, the J gene TRBJ2-1; D gene uncertain. Germline V CDR1 and CDR2: SNHLY, FYNNEI. This CDR3 spans 13 amino acids. V was clipped by 3 bases and J by 6 bases, with 9 bases between them. CDR3 in amino acids: CASSEFQFNEQFF. CDR3 in DNA: TGTGCCAGCAGTGAGTTCCAGTTCAATGAGCAGTTCTTC.

This clone was counted only a few times. The CDR3, as DNA: TGTGCCAGCAGCATAACTAGCGGACAGTACAATGAGCAGTTCTTC. Translated: CASSITSGQYNEQFF. The V and J genes are TRBV7-6 and TRBJ2-1, with 8 nucleotides matching TRBD2. The ends lost 5 bases at V and 4 bases at J; junction bases unmatched: 7. The CDR3 length is 15 residues. Per the germline V gene, CDR1 is SGHVS and CDR2 is FNYEAQ.

The chain is built from TRBV9 and TRBJ1-2, with D uncertain. V lost 6 bases to trimming and J lost 8 bases, with 17 bases between them. CDR1 and CDR2 from the germline V gene are SGDLS and YYNGEE. The CDR3 has 13 residues. For the CDR3, the DNA is TGTGCCAGCATGGGAGGAGCTAGTCGCGGCTACACCTTC. Its protein product is CASMGGASRGYTF.

A single count supports this clone. The chain couples TRBV27 to TRBJ2-7; tentatively, D is TRBD2 (5 bases). The CDR3 contains 12 residues. V lost 4 bases and J lost 4, with 8 bases in between. Per germline, CDR1 MNHEY and CDR2 SMNVEV (reference sequence). CDR3 region: CASSSLAYEQYF. CDR3 nucleotides: TGTGCCAGCAGTTCGTTAGCGTACGAGCAGTACTTC.

The sample holds a few counts of this clone. The chain links TRBV7-9 to TRBJ1-2; maybe TRBD1 (6 bases). The CDR3 contains 12 residues. The V gene's germline CDR1 is SEHNR and CDR2 FQNEAQ (reference sequence). CDR3 residues: CLTPAGDYGYTF. For the CDR3, the DNA is TGTCTAACCCCGGCAGGGGACTATGGCTACACCTTC.

The V and J genes are TRBV7-6 and TRBJ2-1; 7 bases are a match to TRBD2. The J segment lost 2 bases and the V segment lost 5 bases, leaving 6 bases of the junction unmatched. CDR1 is SGHVS and CDR2 is FNYEAQ in the germline V gene. The CDR3 runs to 15 residues. The CDR3 protein is CASSGGGGAYNEQFF. CDR3 coding DNA: TGTGCCAGCAGCGGTGGGGGAGGGGCCTACAATGAGCAGTTCTTC.

The chain recombines TRBV18 with TRBJ2-7, with 7 bases lining up with TRBD1. The germline V gene has CDR1 KGHSH and CDR2 LQKENI. J gave up 5 bases and V 6 bases, and 10 bases lay outside the gene matches. The CDR3 extends over 14 amino acids. The CDR3 spells CASSPIGQEDEQYF. CDR3 sequence (DNA): TGTGCCAGCTCCCCTATCGGACAGGAGGACGAGCAGTACTTC.

The gene calls are TRBV2 and TRBJ2-1, with 14 bases fitting TRBD2. The CDR3 has 15 amino acids. The J segment lost 10 bases and the V segment lost 6 bases, leaving 8 bases of the junction unmatched. Germline V gives CDR1 SNHLY, CDR2 FYNNEI. The CDR3, as DNA: TGTGCCAGCAGGCGACTAGCGGGAGGGCCAGGGGAGCAGTTCTTC. Its translation: CASRRLAGGPGEQFF. The full variable domain, in which reference TRBV2 and TRBJ2-1 provide the parts outside the CDR3, is EPEVTQTPSHQVTQMGQEVILRCVPISNHLYFYWYRQILGQKVEFLVSFYNNEISEKSEIFDDQFSVERPDGSNFTLKIRSTKLEDSAMYFCASRRLAGGPGEQFFGPGTRLTVL.

In its sample, this clone was seen a few times. The chain is built from TRBV5-4 and TRBJ1-3, with D perhaps TRBD1 (6 bases). V lost 4 bases to trimming and J lost 4 bases, with 12 bases between them. CDR3 length: 14 residues. Germline V gene sequence: CDR1 SGHNT, CDR2 YYREEE (reference sequence). The CDR3 nucleotides read TGTGCCAGCAGCCAACAGGGTGGAGGAAACACCATATATTTT. It is translated as CASSQQGGGNTIYF.

The sample holds one count of this clone. The chain recombines TRBV7-9 with TRBJ2-2; 11 bases are a match to TRBD2. Trimming cost V 5 bases and J 4 bases; bases outside gene matches: 9. In germline, CDR1 is SEHNR, CDR2 FQNEAQ (reference sequence). The CDR3 is 17 amino acids. CDR3 amino acids: CASSIGLAGGVTGELFF. The CDR3 nucleotides are TGTGCCAGCAGCATCGGCCTAGCGGGAGGTGTCACCGGGGAGCTGTTTTTT.

CDR3 nucleotide sequence: TGTGCCAGCTCACCCATCCCAGGGGGTCAAGAGACCCAGTACTTC. Translation: CASSPIPGGQETQYF. This chain joins TRBV18 and TRBJ2-5; 7 bases agree with TRBD1. CDR1 is KGHSH, CDR2 LQKENI, per germline. The CDR3 contains 15 residues. Trimming took 3 bases from V and 2 from J; bases not matched to a gene: 6.

The chain links TRBV10-3 to TRBJ2-3; 9 nucleotides agree with TRBD1. The germline CDR1 and CDR2 sequences are ENHRY and SYGVKD. V was pared by 0 bases and J by 3 bases, with 4 bases of the junction left unmatched. The CDR3 sequence is 16 residues long. CDR3 DNA: TGTGCCATCAGTGAGTCAGGGACAGGGAGAACAGATACGCAGTATTTT. Its protein is CAISESGTGRTDTQYF.

The CDR3 is CARSSRQGFEAFF. CDR3 in DNA: TGTGCCAGAAGTTCACGACAGGGGTTTGAAGCTTTCTTT. V is TRBV5-3 and J is TRBJ1-1; 8 positions agree with TRBD1. TRBV5-3 is filed as an ORF, its function uncertain. The J segment lost 7 bases and the V segment lost 5 bases, leaving 7 bases of the junction unmatched. The CDR3 is made up of 13 amino acids.

This clone occurred a few times. This chain links TRBV5-1 with TRBJ2-7, with 9 positions matching TRBD2. Trimming at V came to 5 bases and at J to 2 bases, leaving 8 bases not matched to a gene. Germline CDR1 reads SGHRS; CDR2 reads YFSETQ. The CDR3 covers 15 residues. The CDR3 here is CASRTTSGPTYEQYF. In DNA, the CDR3 is TGCGCCAGCAGAACGACTAGCGGACCGACCTACGAGCAGTACTTC.

V usage is TRBV6-5 and J usage is TRBJ2-3; 7 nucleotides agree with TRBD2. CDR1 MNHEY and CDR2 SVGAGI come from the germline V gene. V was pared by 6 bases and J by 6 bases, with 12 bases of the junction left unmatched. The CDR3 runs 15 residues. Here the CDR3 DNA reads TGTGCCAGCAGCCCGACCTTCCAACTAGCGGATACGCAGTATTTT. This gives the protein CASSPTFQLADTQYF.

The V gene is TRBV27, the J gene TRBJ1-1, with 7 positions matching TRBD1. V shed 6 bases and J 3 bases; nucleotides not matched to a gene: 7. The CDR3 has 14 residues. CDR1 and CDR2 from the germline V gene are MNHEY and SMNVEV (reference sequence). CDR3 nucleotide sequence: TGTGCCAGCAGATGGACAGGTAGAGACACTGAAGCTTTCTTT. This translates into CASRWTGRDTEAFF.

The V call is TRBV15, the J call TRBJ2-7; D may be TRBD1 (6 bases). Trimming removed 2 bases from V and 0 bases from J, with 23 bases in between. Germline assignment: CDR1 LNHNV and CDR2 YYDKDF (reference sequence). The CDR3 is made up of 19 amino acids. DNA of the CDR3: TGTGCCACCAGCAGAATCCCACAACCTTCGGGCAGGGGCTCCTACGAGCAGTACTTC. This encodes CATSRIPQPSGRGSYEQYF.